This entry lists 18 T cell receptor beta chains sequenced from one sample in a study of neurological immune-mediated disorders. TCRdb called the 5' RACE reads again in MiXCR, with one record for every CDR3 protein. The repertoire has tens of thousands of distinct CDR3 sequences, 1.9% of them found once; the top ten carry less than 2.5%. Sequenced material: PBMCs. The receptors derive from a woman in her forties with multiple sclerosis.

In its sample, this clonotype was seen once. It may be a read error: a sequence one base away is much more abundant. In DNA, the CDR3 is TGCAGTGCTTCTGAACTGGGACGGGGAGGAGAAAAACTGTTTTTT. Amino acid sequence: CSASELGRGGEKLFF. The chain links TRBV20-1 to TRBJ1-4; a weak D match, TRBD1 (5 bases). Germline V CDR1 and CDR2: DFQATT, SNEGSKA (reference sequence). Trimming cost V 5 bases and J 8 bases, with 21 bases left between them. The CDR3 covers 15 residues.

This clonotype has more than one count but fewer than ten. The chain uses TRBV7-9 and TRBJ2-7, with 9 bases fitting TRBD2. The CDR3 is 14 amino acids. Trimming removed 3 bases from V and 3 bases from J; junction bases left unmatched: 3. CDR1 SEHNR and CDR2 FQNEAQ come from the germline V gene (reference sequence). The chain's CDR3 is CASSFAGGHYEQYF. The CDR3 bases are TGTGCCAGCAGCTTTGCGGGGGGGCACTACGAGCAGTACTTC.

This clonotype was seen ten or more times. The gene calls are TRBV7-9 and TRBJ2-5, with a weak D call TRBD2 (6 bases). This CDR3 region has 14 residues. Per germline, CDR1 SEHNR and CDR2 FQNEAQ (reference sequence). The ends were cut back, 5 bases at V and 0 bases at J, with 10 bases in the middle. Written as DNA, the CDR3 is TGTGCCAGCAGCCATGGACTATACCAAGAGACCCAGTACTTC. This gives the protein CASSHGLYQETQYF.

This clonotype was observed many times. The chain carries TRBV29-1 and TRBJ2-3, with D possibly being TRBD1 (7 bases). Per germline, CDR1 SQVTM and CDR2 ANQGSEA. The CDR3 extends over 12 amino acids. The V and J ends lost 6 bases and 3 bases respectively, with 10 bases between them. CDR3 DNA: TGCAGCGTGCGGGGACAGACAGATACGCAGTATTTT. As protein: CSVRGQTDTQYF.

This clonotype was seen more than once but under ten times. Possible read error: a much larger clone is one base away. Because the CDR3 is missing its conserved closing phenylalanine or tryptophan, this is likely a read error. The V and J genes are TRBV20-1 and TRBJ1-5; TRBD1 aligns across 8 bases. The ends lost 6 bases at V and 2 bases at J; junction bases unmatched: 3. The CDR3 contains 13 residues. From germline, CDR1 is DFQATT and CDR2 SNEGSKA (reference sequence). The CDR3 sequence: CSAVDRGNQPQHC. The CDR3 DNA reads TGCAGTGCCGTGGACAGGGGCAATCAGCCCCAGCATTGT.

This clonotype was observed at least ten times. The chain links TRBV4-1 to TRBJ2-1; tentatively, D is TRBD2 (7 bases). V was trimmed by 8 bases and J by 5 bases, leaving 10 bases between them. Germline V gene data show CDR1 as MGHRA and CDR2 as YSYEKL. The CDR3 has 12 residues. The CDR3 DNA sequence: TGCGCCAGCGGGAGGGGGGACAATGAGCAGTTCTTC. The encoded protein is CASGRGDNEQFF.

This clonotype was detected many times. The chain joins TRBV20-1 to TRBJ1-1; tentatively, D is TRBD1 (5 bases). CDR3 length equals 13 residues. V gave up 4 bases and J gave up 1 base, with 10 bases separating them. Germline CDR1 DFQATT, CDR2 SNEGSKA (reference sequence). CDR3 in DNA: TGCAGTGCTACCGGGACGGAGAACACTGAAGCTTTCTTT. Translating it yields CSATGTENTEAFF.

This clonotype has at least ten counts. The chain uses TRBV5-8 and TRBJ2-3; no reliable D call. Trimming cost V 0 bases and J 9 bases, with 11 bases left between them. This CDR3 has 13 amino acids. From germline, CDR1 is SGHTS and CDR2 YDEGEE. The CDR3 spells CASSLEPVGTQYF. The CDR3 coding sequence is TGTGCCAGCAGCTTGGAGCCGGTGGGGACGCAGTATTTT.

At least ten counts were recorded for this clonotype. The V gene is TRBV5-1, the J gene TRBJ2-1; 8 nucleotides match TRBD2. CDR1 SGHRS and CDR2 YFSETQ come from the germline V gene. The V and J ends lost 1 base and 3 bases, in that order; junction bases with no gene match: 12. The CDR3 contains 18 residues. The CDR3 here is CASSLRSLSSGGYNEQFF. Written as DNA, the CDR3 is TGCGCCAGCAGCTTGAGGTCGTTATCCAGCGGGGGCTACAATGAGCAGTTCTTC.

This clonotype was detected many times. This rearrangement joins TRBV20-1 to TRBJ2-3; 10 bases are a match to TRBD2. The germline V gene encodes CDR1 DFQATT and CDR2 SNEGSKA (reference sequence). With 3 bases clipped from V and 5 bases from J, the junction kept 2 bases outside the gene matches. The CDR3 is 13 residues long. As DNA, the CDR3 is TGCAGTGCTAGTCTAGCGGGGGTAGATACGCAGTATTTT. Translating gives CSASLAGVDTQYF.

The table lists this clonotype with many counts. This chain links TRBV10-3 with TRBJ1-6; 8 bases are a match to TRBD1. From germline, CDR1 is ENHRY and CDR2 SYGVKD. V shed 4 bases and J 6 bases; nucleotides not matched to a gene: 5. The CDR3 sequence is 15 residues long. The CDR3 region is CAISVTGEGNSPLHF. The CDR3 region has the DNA TGTGCCATCAGTGTGACAGGGGAAGGTAATTCACCCCTCCACTTT.

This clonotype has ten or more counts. The DNA for the CDR3 is TGCAGTGCCACTCACTACAGCAACTCTGGAAACACCATATATTTT. Translation gives CSATHYSNSGNTIYF. The rearrangement links TRBV20-1 to TRBJ1-3; D remains unclear. The CDR3 has 15 residues. Trimming removed 6 bases from V and 0 bases from J, with 15 bases in between. Germline CDR1 reads DFQATT; CDR2 reads SNEGSKA (reference sequence).

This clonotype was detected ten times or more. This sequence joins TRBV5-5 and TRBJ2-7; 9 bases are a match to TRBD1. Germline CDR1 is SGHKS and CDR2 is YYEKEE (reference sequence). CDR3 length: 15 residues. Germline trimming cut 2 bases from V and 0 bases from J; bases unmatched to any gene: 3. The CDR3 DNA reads TGTGCCAGCAGCTTCGGGACAGGGTACTCCTACGAGCAGTACTTC. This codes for CASSFGTGYSYEQYF.

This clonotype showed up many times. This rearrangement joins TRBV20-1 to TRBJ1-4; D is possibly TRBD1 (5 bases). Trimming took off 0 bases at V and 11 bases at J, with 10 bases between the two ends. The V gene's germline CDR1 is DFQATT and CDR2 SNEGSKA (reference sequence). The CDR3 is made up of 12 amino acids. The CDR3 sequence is CSARDRGEKLFF. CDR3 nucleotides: TGCAGTGCTAGAGATAGGGGCGAGAAACTGTTTTTT.

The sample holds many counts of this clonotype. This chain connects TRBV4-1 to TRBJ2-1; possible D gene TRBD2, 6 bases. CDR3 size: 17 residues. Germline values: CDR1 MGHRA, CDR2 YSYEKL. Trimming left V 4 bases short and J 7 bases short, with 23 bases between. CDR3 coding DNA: TGCGCCAGCAGCCGAGAAGCGAAGACTAGTTCAATAAATGAGCAGTTCTTC. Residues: CASSREAKTSSINEQFF.

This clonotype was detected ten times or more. This chain's CDR3 is CASSVGTDYEKLFF. The CDR3, as DNA: TGCGCCAGCAGCGTCGGGACGGACTATGAAAAACTGTTTTTT. The genes are TRBV5-1 and TRBJ1-4, with D tentatively TRBD1 (5 bases). CDR3 length: 14 residues. V was cut by 4 bases and J by 6 bases, with 13 bases left in between. Looked up from germline, CDR1 is SGHRS and CDR2 is YFSETQ.

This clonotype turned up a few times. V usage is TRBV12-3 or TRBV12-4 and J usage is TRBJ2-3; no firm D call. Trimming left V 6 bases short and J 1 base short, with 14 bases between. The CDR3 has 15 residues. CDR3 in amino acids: CASSPPNGRTDTQYF. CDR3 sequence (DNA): TGTGCCAGCAGCCCTCCCAACGGACGCACAGATACGCAGTATTTT.

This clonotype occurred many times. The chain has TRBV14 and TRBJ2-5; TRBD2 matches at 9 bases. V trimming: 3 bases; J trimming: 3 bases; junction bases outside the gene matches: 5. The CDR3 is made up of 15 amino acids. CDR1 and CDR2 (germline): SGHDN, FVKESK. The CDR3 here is CASSHLAGREETQYF. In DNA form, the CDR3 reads TGTGCCAGCAGCCACCTAGCGGGGCGTGAAGAGACCCAGTACTTC.